This TCR beta chain came from a study of beta chain features in type 1 diabetes. Overall study findings and caveats: People with Type 1 diabetes carried modestly yet significantly shorter TCRB CDR3s in all four CD4+ subsets. Diminished insertions and augmented deletions at VDJ junctions characterized type 1 diabetes patients.

The length of the CDR3 is 15 residues. Trimming stripped 0 bases from V and 5 bases from J, with 12 bases between. In germline, CDR1 is SGDLS, CDR2 YYNGEE. Of the isolated RNA, all was reverse transcribed, and so the sequenced material was expressed TCRB transcripts. Sequencing used immunoSEQ multiplex PCR; TCRdb keeps in-frame clones, though not all of them. This table has more than 150,000 clones, roughly an eighth appearing once. CD45RO/CCR7/CD25/CD127/CD95/CD27 separated CD4+ naive, central memory, regulatory and stem cell-like memory cells by sorting. This clone was counted only a few times. Its target is unknown.

This TCR derives from a young woman in good health. Specimen: central memory CD4+ T cells from blood. The chain employs TRBV9 and TRBJ2-1; D not resolved. Here the CDR3 DNA reads TGTGCCAGCAGCGTAGCGCCACAAACGAACAATGAGCAGTTCTTC. Protein product: CASSVAPQTNNEQFF.